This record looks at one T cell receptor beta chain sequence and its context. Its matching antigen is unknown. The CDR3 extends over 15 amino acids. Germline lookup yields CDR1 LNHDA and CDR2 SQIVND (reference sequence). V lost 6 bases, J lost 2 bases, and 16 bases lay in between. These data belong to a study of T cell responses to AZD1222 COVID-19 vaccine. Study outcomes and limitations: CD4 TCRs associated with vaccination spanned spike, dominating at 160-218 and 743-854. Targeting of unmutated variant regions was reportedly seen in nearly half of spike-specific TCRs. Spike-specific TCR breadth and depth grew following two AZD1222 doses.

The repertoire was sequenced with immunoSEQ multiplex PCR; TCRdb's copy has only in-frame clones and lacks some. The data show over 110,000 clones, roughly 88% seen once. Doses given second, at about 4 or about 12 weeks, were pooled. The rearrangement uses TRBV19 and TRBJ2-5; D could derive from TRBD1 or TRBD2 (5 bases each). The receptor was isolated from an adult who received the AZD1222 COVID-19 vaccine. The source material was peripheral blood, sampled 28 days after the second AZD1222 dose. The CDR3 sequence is CASSPWGRTQETQYF. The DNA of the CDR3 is TGTGCCAGTAGCCCTTGGGGGAGAACACAAGAGACCCAGTACTTC.